The rows below give T cell receptor beta chains drawn from one sample of a study of memory CD8 T cells in hepatitis C reinfection. The protocol was immunoSEQ multiplex PCR, while the TCRdb copy is restricted to in-frame clones and leaves out a portion. The table records roughly 43,000 clones, roughly 90% of them present only once. Sequencing input: naive CD8+ T cells sorted from blood. The receptors here all came from a man between 18 and 29 years old with hepatitis C virus infection. Both conserved end residues are part of each CDR3. The order of the fields is clone size, V gene, J gene, D gene, CDR3 DNA, CDR3 protein. The D gene is left open where the match is weak. Not all rows give a size; the values are once, few, many and, for expanded clones, a class.

once,TRBV28,TRBJ2-3,.,TGTGCCAGCAGTTTAGCGGCAGGGCAGCCAGATACGCAGTATTTT,CASSLAAGQPDTQYF
.,TRBV7-9,TRBJ2-5,TRBD1,TGCGCCAGCAGCTTACCCCCGGGACAGGGGATTGGGGAGACCCAGTACTTC,CASSLPPGQGIGETQYF
.,TRBV27,TRBJ1-1,.,TGTGCCAGCAGTACAGCGGGAGGGTGGAGCACTGAAGCTTTCTTT,CASSTAGGWSTEAFF
.,TRBV11-2,TRBJ2-5,TRBD2,TGTGCCAGCAGCTTAGGGGCTAGCGGGAGAGAGACCCAGTACTTC,CASSLGASGRETQYF
few,TRBV6-6,TRBJ2-1,TRBD2,TGTGCCAGCAGTTACTCGTGGGACTATTCCTACAATGAGCAGTTCTTC,CASSYSWDYSYNEQFF
.,TRBV7-3,TRBJ2-7,TRBD1,TGTGCCAGCAGCTTAATGCCAAGAGGGACAGGGCTCTACGAGCAGTACTTC,CASSLMPRGTGLYEQYF
.,TRBV4-1,TRBJ2-1,TRBD2,TGCGCCAGCAGCCAAGCCCCCCGAGGGGCGGGAGACAATGAGCAGTTCTTC,CASSQAPRGAGDNEQFF
.,TRBV2,TRBJ1-2,TRBD1,TGTGCCAGCAGTTCCGGGACAGGGAGCTATGGCTACACCTTC,CASSSGTGSYGYTF
.,TRBV27,TRBJ2-7,TRBD1,TGTGCCAGCAGTTCAGGGACAGGGGAAGGCTACGAGCAGTACTTC,CASSSGTGEGYEQYF
.,TRBV27,TRBJ2-7,.,TGTGCCAGCAGTTGGGGGACTTCCTACGAGCAGTACTTC,CASSWGTSYEQYF
.,TRBV7-9,TRBJ2-1,.,TGTGCCAGCAGCTCCCCGGAGGGTGCCGAGCGGCAGTTCTTC,CASSSPEGAERQFF
.,TRBV6-5,TRBJ1-5,.,TGTGCCAGCAGTTACCTTAGCAATCAGCCCCAGCATTTT,CASSYLSNQPQHF
.,TRBV6-1,TRBJ1-5,.,TGTGCCAGCAGGGGGGGGGCGGGGTACAATCAGCCCCAGCATTTT,CASRGGAGYNQPQHF
.,TRBV2,TRBJ2-7,.,TGTGCCAGCAGTGACCAGGGCCCCACTGACGAGCAGTACTTC,CASSDQGPTDEQYF
.,TRBV2,TRBJ2-7,TRBD2,TGTGCCAGCAGTGTAAGGCGGGAGGGCCGGCACGAGCAGTACTTC,CASSVRREGRHEQYF
.,TRBV7-2,TRBJ2-5,TRBD2,TGTGCCAGCAGCTTAGGTAGCGGGGGAGCGGAGGGAGAGACCCAGTACTTC,CASSLGSGGAEGETQYF
.,TRBV6-1,TRBJ2-7,.,TGTGCCAGCAGTGTAAGGGAGGTTTCCTACGAGCAGTACTTC,CASSVREVSYEQYF
once,TRBV6-5,TRBJ2-3,.,TGTGCCAGCAGCCCGAGACTATTTACCGATACGCAGTATTTT,CASSPRLFTDTQYF
.,TRBV19,TRBJ1-5,TRBD1,TGTGCCAGTAGTACCAGGCCCCGGGACAGGGGGGCTCAGCCCCAGCATTTT,CASSTRPRDRGAQPQHF
.,TRBV2,TRBJ2-1,TRBD1,TGTGCCAGCAGTGCGGACAGGGGAGGAAGAAATGAGCAGTTCTTC,CASSADRGGRNEQFF
.,TRBV6-5,TRBJ2-1,TRBD2,TGTGCCAGCAGTCGGGGACTAGCGGGCTACAATGAGCAGTTCTTC,CASSRGLAGYNEQFF
.,TRBV5-1,TRBJ2-3,TRBD2,TGCGCCAGCAGCTTGGGGGAGGGACTAGATACGCAGTATTTT,CASSLGEGLDTQYF
.,TRBV28,TRBJ2-7,TRBD1,TGTGCCAGCAGGGGGACAGGGAGGTCCTACGAGCAGTACTTC,CASRGTGRSYEQYF